The 32 T cell receptor beta chains in this list originate from one sample, sequenced in a study of T cell responses to AZD1222 COVID-19 vaccine. Produced via immunoSEQ multiplex PCR; TCRdb's table is partial and in-frame only. Of 150,000 to 170,000 clones in the sample, roughly nine tenths were seen once. Sequencing was performed on peripheral blood, taken on day 0 of MenACWY control vaccination. The receptors were sampled from an adult in good health.

The count of this clone is one. The V gene is TRBV11-3, the J gene TRBJ1-2; D is unresolved. Trimming removed 4 bases at V and 1 base at J, with 13 bases between. CDR3 length: 15 amino acids. CDR1 is SGHNT, CDR2 YENEEA, per germline. The CDR3 region is CASSSHSGNNYGYTF. DNA of the CDR3: TGTGCCAGCAGCTCCCACTCGGGCAATAACTATGGCTACACCTTC. Supplemented by reference TRBV11-3 and TRBJ1-2, the full variable domain reads EAGVVQSPRYKIIEKKQPVAFWCNPISGHNTLYWYLQNLGQGPELLIRYENEEAVDDSQLPKDRFSAERLKGVDSTLKIQPAELGDSAVYLCASSSHSGNNYGYTFGSGTRLTVV.

V gene TRBV27 combines with J gene TRBJ1-5; no definite D call. Between the trimmed V and J ends, which lost 2 bases and 3 bases, there was a span of 8 bases. Germline V gene lookup returns CDR1 MNHEY and CDR2 SMNVEV (reference sequence). CDR3 size: 14 residues. In DNA form, the CDR3 reads TGTGCCAGCAGTTTACGACCGACCAATCAGCCCCAGCATTTT. It specifies CASSLRPTNQPQHF.

The V gene is TRBV27, the J gene TRBJ2-7; 12 bases match TRBD1. CDR1 and CDR2 from the germline V gene are MNHEY and SMNVEV (reference sequence). The CDR3 is 16 amino acids. After removal of 5 bases from V and 5 bases from J, the junction contained 10 bases not matched to a gene. The CDR3 sequence is CASSPPSGQGAHEQYF. The CDR3, as DNA: TGTGCCAGCAGTCCGCCCTCGGGACAGGGGGCCCACGAGCAGTACTTC.

The chain links TRBV6-4 to TRBJ2-3, with D hard to call. Trimming left V 3 bases short and J 0 bases short, with 7 bases between. Germline V lookup: CDR1 MRHNA, CDR2 SNTAGT. The CDR3 extends over 14 amino acids. Written as DNA, the CDR3 is TGTGCCAGCAGTGAGGAATATAGCACAGATACGCAGTATTTT. Protein sequence: CASSEEYSTDTQYF.

The rearrangement links TRBV30 to TRBJ1-3; D call uncertain. Deletions cut 1 base from V and 4 bases from J, with 8 bases between. The CDR3 consists of 13 residues. The V gene's germline CDR1 is GTSNPN and CDR2 SVGIG (reference sequence). The CDR3 here is CAWSGDGGNTIYF. The CDR3 DNA reads as TGTGCCTGGAGTGGGGATGGCGGAAACACCATATATTTT.

This chain joins TRBV18 and TRBJ1-4; D remains unclear. V shed 3 bases and J shed 8 bases, with 16 bases lying between them. The CDR3 spans 15 residues. Germline CDR1 is KGHSH and CDR2 is LQKENI. CDR3 amino acids: CASSPSAGSDEKLFF. The CDR3 nucleotides are TGTGCCAGCTCACCGAGCGCCGGGTCGGACGAAAAACTGTTTTTT. The full variable domain, rest sourced from reference TRBV18 and TRBJ1-4, is NAGVMQNPRHLVRRRGQEARLRCSPMKGHSHVYWYRQLPEEGLKFMVYLQKENIIDESGMPKERFSAEFPKEGPSILRIQQVVRGDSAAYFCASSPSAGSDEKLFFGSGTQLSVL.

The chain recombines TRBV7-6 with TRBJ1-1, with TRBD1 matching 9 bases. Germline CDR1 reads SGHVS; CDR2 reads FNYEAQ. This CDR3 comprises 15 residues. V was pared by 6 bases and J by 4 bases, with 9 bases of the junction left unmatched. The CDR3 protein is CASSFQTGGTTEAFF. In DNA form, the CDR3 reads TGTGCCAGCAGTTTCCAGACAGGGGGGACCACTGAAGCTTTCTTT.

The chain employs TRBV7-6 and TRBJ1-6, with unresolved D. This CDR3 is 12 amino acids long. From germline, CDR1 is SGHVS and CDR2 FNYEAQ. Trimming pared 4 bases from V and 7 bases from J, leaving 5 bases between. In DNA, the CDR3 is TGTGCCAGCAGCTCGCCAAATTCACCCCTCCACTTT. Residues: CASSSPNSPLHF.

J is TRBJ2-3 and V is TRBV20-1; 7 nucleotides agree with TRBD2. The CDR3 covers 14 residues. CDR1 is DFQATT and CDR2 is SNEGSKA in the germline V gene (reference sequence). After removal of 3 bases from V and 1 base from J, the junction contained 4 bases not matched to a gene. For the CDR3, the DNA is TGCAGTGCTAGTCGAACTAGCGGCACAGATACGCAGTATTTT. Residues: CSASRTSGTDTQYF.

The chain has TRBV5-8 and TRBJ1-1; D may be TRBD1 (6 bases). V was pared by 5 bases and J by 0 bases, with 17 bases between. Looked up from germline, CDR1 is SGHTS and CDR2 is YDEGEE. The CDR3 covers 16 residues. CDR3 sequence reads: CASRDPAGALNTEAFF. The CDR3 DNA reads as TGTGCCAGCAGAGACCCGGCGGGGGCCTTGAACACTGAAGCTTTCTTT.

The V and J genes are TRBV6-2 or TRBV6-3 and TRBJ2-1, with D unclear. Per germline, CDR1 MNHEY and CDR2 SVGEGT. CDR3 size: 13 residues. Between the trimmed V and J ends, which lost 6 bases and 2 bases, there was a span of 8 bases. This chain's CDR3 is CASSPGPYNEQFF. CDR3 nucleotide sequence: TGTGCCAGCAGCCCCGGACCCTACAATGAGCAGTTCTTC.

The chain combines TRBV27 with TRBJ1-5; 10 bases are shared with TRBD1. V trimming: 2 bases; J trimming: 6 bases; junction bases outside the gene matches: 7. The CDR3 has 16 amino acids. CDR1 is MNHEY, CDR2 SMNVEV, per germline (reference sequence). CDR3 sequence: CASSLRMTGGGQPQHF. The DNA of the CDR3 is TGTGCCAGCAGTTTAAGGATGACAGGGGGCGGTCAGCCCCAGCATTTT.

The CDR3 DNA sequence: TGTGCCAGCAGTAGGACGGAGACCTATAGCAATCAGCCCCAGCATTTT. It yields the protein CASSRTETYSNQPQHF. The chain carries TRBV6-2 or TRBV6-3 and TRBJ1-5; unclear D gene. The CDR3 covers 16 residues. V shed 5 bases and J shed 0 bases, with 14 bases lying between them. Germline CDR1 MNHEY, CDR2 SVGEGT.

J is TRBJ1-1 and V is TRBV5-4, with D possibly matching TRBD1 (6 bases). Germline-derived CDR1 and CDR2 are SGHNT and YYREEE (reference sequence). The CDR3 has 12 residues. The V gene lost 9 bases and the J gene lost 8 bases, with 17 bases spanning the gap. The CDR3 loop reads CATQGKMGEAFF. For the CDR3, the DNA is TGTGCCACCCAGGGGAAGATGGGGGAAGCTTTCTTT.

The chain is built from TRBV28 and TRBJ2-5, with 13 bases matching TRBD2. After removal of 6 bases from V and 7 bases from J, the junction contained 8 bases not matched to a gene. Looked up from germline, CDR1 is MDHEN and CDR2 is SYDVKM. The CDR3 is 15 residues long. Here the CDR3 DNA reads TGTGCCAGCAGATCCGGACTAGCGGGGGTGGGGACCCAGTACTTC. Amino acid sequence: CASRSGLAGVGTQYF.

The chain joins TRBV19 to TRBJ1-4; 8 bases align to TRBD1. Losses at the gene ends were 7 bases for V and 10 bases for J; bases not matched to a gene: 14. This CDR3 has 15 residues. The germline V gene encodes CDR1 LNHDA and CDR2 SQIVND (reference sequence). CDR3 DNA sequence: TGTGCCAGTACTACCCCCCCTACAGGGGGAGGAAAACTGTTTTTT. Translation gives CASTTPPTGGGKLFF.

The chain couples TRBV19 to TRBJ2-3; D gene uncertain. The CDR3 is made up of 13 amino acids. Deletions cut 6 bases from V and 0 bases from J, with 7 bases between. Germline values: CDR1 LNHDA, CDR2 SQIVND (reference sequence). CDR3 protein: CASRPTSTDTQYF. As DNA, the CDR3 is TGTGCCAGTAGACCGACCAGCACAGATACGCAGTATTTT.

J is TRBJ1-5 and V is TRBV19, with 8 bases aligning to TRBD1. The V segment lost 2 bases and the J segment 2 bases; nucleotides outside the gene matches: 17. Germline assignment: CDR1 LNHDA and CDR2 SQIVND (reference sequence). The CDR3 consists of 20 residues. CDR3 bases: TGTGCCAGTAGTATACAGGCCAAGGACAGGGTGGTTATTGGCAATCAGCCCCAGCATTTT. Its translation is CASSIQAKDRVVIGNQPQHF.

The gene calls are TRBV27 and TRBJ1-4; the match to TRBD1 covers 9 bases. Germline values: CDR1 MNHEY, CDR2 SMNVEV (reference sequence). The CDR3 runs to 15 residues. V trimming: 4 bases; J trimming: 6 bases; junction bases outside the gene matches: 6. In DNA form, the CDR3 reads TGTGCCAGCAGTTCATCCGGGACAGGGTATGAAAAACTGTTTTTT. The encoded protein is CASSSSGTGYEKLFF.

The chain has TRBV21-1 and TRBJ2-5; TRBD2 is the table's D call, not checked against the DNA. TRBV21-1 is a pseudogene locus. The CDR3 loop spans 16 amino acids. CDR3 in amino acids: CASSTRLAGDEETQYF. The CDR3 region has the DNA TGTGCCAGCAGCACCCGACTAGCGGGGGATGAAGAGACCCAGTACTTC.

The table lists this clone with a count of one. The chain combines TRBV27 with TRBJ2-2, with D unclear. CDR1 is MNHEY and CDR2 is SMNVEV in the germline V gene (reference sequence). Trimming took 5 bases from V and 6 from J, leaving 7 bases between them. The length of the CDR3 is 12 residues. Here the CDR3 reads CASSTLPGELFF. CDR3 nucleotide sequence: TGTGCCAGCAGTACCCTCCCCGGGGAGCTGTTTTTT.

The CDR3 nucleotides are TGCGCCAGCAGCTTGGGCGGTGAGCAGTTCTTC. Its protein is CASSLGGEQFF. The chain is built from TRBV5-1 and TRBJ2-1; D is ambiguous. CDR1 and CDR2 (germline): SGHRS, YFSETQ. The length of the CDR3 is 11 residues. V was trimmed by 0 bases and J by 9 bases, leaving 4 bases between them. The full variable domain, its missing parts supplied by reference TRBV5-1 and TRBJ2-1, is KAGVTQTPRYLIKTRGQQVTLSCSPISGHRSVSWYQQTPGQGLQFLFEYFSETQRNKGNFPGRFSGRQFSNSRSEMNVSTLELGDSALYLCASSLGGEQFFGPGTRLTVL.

The chain couples TRBV5-1 to TRBJ2-2; the match to TRBD1 covers 8 bases. This CDR3 has 17 residues. Germline V lookup: CDR1 SGHRS, CDR2 YFSETQ. V lost 0 bases and J lost 5; bases outside the gene matches: 9. The DNA for the CDR3 is TGCGCCAGCAGCTTGGAAGGTCTTACAGGGGGGACCGGGGAGCTGTTTTTT. Its translation: CASSLEGLTGGTGELFF.

V and J are TRBV19 and TRBJ1-3; 7 bases are a match to TRBD1. The CDR3 extends over 15 amino acids. V was pared by 7 bases and J by 2 bases, with 8 bases of the junction left unmatched. Germline CDR1 reads LNHDA; CDR2 reads SQIVND (reference sequence). CDR3: CASTPDRTPGNTIYF. DNA of the CDR3: TGTGCCAGTACCCCGGACAGGACGCCTGGAAACACCATATATTTT. The full variable domain, rest sourced from reference TRBV19 and TRBJ1-3, is DGGITQSPKYLFRKEGQNVTLSCEQNLNHDAMYWYRQDPGQGLRLIYYSQIVNDFQKGDIAEGYSVSREKKESFPLTVTSAQKNPTAFYLCASTPDRTPGNTIYFGEGSWLTVV.

This sequence joins TRBV2 and TRBJ1-5, with D hard to call. The CDR3 is 17 residues long. Germline loops: CDR1 SNHLY, CDR2 FYNNEI. V was pared by 0 bases and J by 7 bases, with 19 bases between. The CDR3 sequence: CASSEALWPLTAQPQHF. The DNA for the CDR3 is TGTGCCAGCAGTGAAGCGCTTTGGCCCCTCACCGCCCAGCCCCAGCATTTT.

V is TRBV5-1 and J is TRBJ1-5; D is undetermined. Germline CDR1 and CDR2: SGHRS and YFSETQ. V was clipped by 7 bases and J by 4 bases, with 12 bases between them. The CDR3 is 13 amino acids. The CDR3 spells CASGLSPNQPQHF. CDR3 DNA sequence: TGCGCCAGCGGTCTCAGCCCAAATCAGCCCCAGCATTTT.

The chain uses TRBV4-2 and TRBJ1-5; D call uncertain. In germline, CDR1 is LGHNA, CDR2 YNFKEQ. Deletions cut 4 bases from V and 2 bases from J, with 6 bases between. The CDR3 spans 13 residues. CDR3 in amino acids: CASSREGNQPQHF. CDR3 DNA sequence: TGTGCCAGCAGCCGAGAAGGCAATCAGCCCCAGCATTTT.

The chain employs TRBV18 and TRBJ2-3; no definite D call. V was shortened by 2 bases and J by 0 bases, with 9 bases between the two germline ends. Germline CDR1 and CDR2: KGHSH and LQKENI. The CDR3 loop spans 15 amino acids. The CDR3 is CASSPAETSTDTQYF. The CDR3 DNA is TGTGCCAGCTCACCAGCGGAGACTAGCACAGATACGCAGTATTTT.

This sequence joins TRBV18 and TRBJ1-1; no firm D call. Germline CDR1 is KGHSH and CDR2 is LQKENI. The CDR3 runs to 13 residues. The V end lost 4 bases, the J end lost 6 bases, and 12 bases lay between the germline ends. CDR3 bases: TGTGCCAGCTCACGGCTTATAAACGCTGAAGCTTTCTTT. Its translation is CASSRLINAEAFF.

The J gene is TRBJ2-2, the V gene TRBV6-5; the D is unclear. With 0 bases removed from V and 2 bases from J, the gap between germline ends came to 10 bases. The CDR3 spans 16 residues. Looked up from germline, CDR1 is MNHEY and CDR2 is SVGAGI. The CDR3 sequence: CASSYSIGRNTGELFF. The CDR3 DNA is TGTGCCAGCAGTTACTCGATTGGCAGAAACACCGGGGAGCTGTTTTTT.

This rearrangement joins TRBV6-6 to TRBJ1-2; 7 bases align to TRBD1. This CDR3 comprises 16 residues. CDR1 and CDR2 from the germline V gene are MNHNY and SVGAGI (reference sequence). The V segment lost 0 bases and the J segment 8 bases; nucleotides outside the gene matches: 12. The CDR3 nucleotides are TGTGCCAGCAGTTACTCGGGGAGGGGACAGAGAGAAGGCTACACCTTC. Encoded protein: CASSYSGRGQREGYTF.

The gene calls are TRBV4-1 and TRBJ2-1; the D is unclear. The V end lost 4 bases, the J end lost 4 bases, and 14 bases lay between the germline ends. The CDR3 totals 15 residues. Per the germline V gene, CDR1 is MGHRA and CDR2 is YSYEKL. The CDR3 loop reads CASSPSFQGYNEQFF. CDR3 in DNA: TGCGCCAGCAGCCCGAGCTTCCAAGGATACAATGAGCAGTTCTTC.